This TCR beta chain was captured in a study of blood T cell repertoires in COVID-19. Study summary: Samples representing acute and convalescent COVID-19 were sourced from the United States, Italy and Spain.

From germline, CDR1 is SGHDN and CDR2 FVKESK. The V and J ends lost 3 bases and 6 bases, in that order; junction bases with no gene match: 4. The CDR3 length is 13 residues. Libraries were prepared by immunoSEQ multiplex PCR; TCRdb keeps only in-frame clonotypes and omits some of them. Of approximately 150,000 clones in the sample, 65% to 90% were seen once. The V gene is TRBV14, the J gene TRBJ1-1; 7 bases are a match to TRBD1. The source of this sequence is a man over 45 who had recovered from COVID-19. Sequenced: PBMCs or T cells enriched from blood (not recorded which). CDR3 DNA: TGTGCCAGCAGCCATCCAGGGGGATCTGAAGCTTTCTTT. This gives the protein CASSHPGGSEAFF. The full variable domain, completed using reference TRBV14 and TRBJ1-1, is EAGVTQFPSHSVIEKGQTVTLRCDPISGHDNLYWYRRVMGKEIKFLLHFVKESKQDESGMPNNRFLAERTGGTYSTLKVQPAELEDSGVYFCASSHPGGSEAFFGQGTRLTVV.